This record looks at one T cell receptor (beta chain) sequence and its context. This sample is drawn from a study of cytomegalovirus exposure and HLA in healthy donors. The CDR3 loop spans 14 amino acids. Germline assignment: CDR1 SGHRS and CDR2 YFSETQ. With 0 bases removed from V and 1 base from J, the gap between germline ends came to 7 bases. The PCR employed 60 Vbeta primers together with 13 Jbeta primers. Here immunoSEQ multiplex PCR was the method, and the copy in TCRdb shows in-frame clones only, minus some. The table lists approximately 160,000 clones, 78% of them singletons. While unrecorded immune exposures were likely, the donors were nominally healthy when sampled.

V is TRBV5-1 and J is TRBJ1-1, with D maybe TRBD1 (6 bases). Sequencing was carried out using PBMCs. This TCR was sampled from a woman in her 50s in good health and CMV-seropositive. In DNA, the CDR3 is TGCGCCAGCAGCTTGGACAGGGCGAACACTGAAGCTTTCTTT. Amino acid sequence: CASSLDRANTEAFF. Variable domain in full (rest from reference TRBV5-1 and TRBJ1-1): KAGVTQTPRYLIKTRGQQVTLSCSPISGHRSVSWYQQTPGQGLQFLFEYFSETQRNKGNFPGRFSGRQFSNSRSEMNVSTLELGDSALYLCASSLDRANTEAFFGQGTRLTVV.